This T cell receptor (beta chain) derives from a study of CD8+ T cells in alopecia areata. This CDR3 region has 12 residues. Germline V CDR1 and CDR2: GTSNPN, SVGIG (reference sequence). V was clipped by 5 bases and J by 2 bases; unmatched bases: 3. Noted treatment: oral pan-JAK inhibitor, 5-10 mg twice daily. Following extraction, RNA underwent reverse transcription to cDNA, which served as the sequencing template. The repertoire was sequenced with immunoSEQ multiplex PCR; TCRdb's copy has only in-frame clones and lacks some. The repertoire has around 190,000 clones, approximately 56% of them found once; the top ten carry approximately 0.63%.

The clonotype was recovered from a human donor with alopecia areata. The chain carries TRBV30 and TRBJ2-7; TRBD2 matches 7 bases. The material sequenced was CD4+ T cells sorted from blood, taken at week 4, from a patient treated with tofacitinib. Here the CDR3 reads CAWGLGPYEQYF. The CDR3 region has the DNA TGTGCCTGGGGACTAGGACCCTACGAGCAGTACTTC.